These 9 T cell receptor beta chains originate from one sample sequenced in a study of OX40 agonist ivuxolimab in advanced cancers. Some clones are missing from TCRdb's copy, which holds only in-frame ones; the method was immunoSEQ multiplex PCR. The table includes some 66,000 clones, roughly four fifths detected once. The sample consisted of CD4+ or CD8+ T cells sorted from blood, taken in a trial of the OX40 agonist ivuxolimab. The source of these receptors is an adult with an advanced solid tumor such as melanoma, head and neck, liver or kidney cancer.

The V gene is TRBV7-9, the J gene TRBJ2-7; possible D gene TRBD1, 6 bases. V was shortened by 0 bases and J by 6 bases, with 6 bases between the two germline ends. CDR3 length equals 12 residues. Germline CDR1 SEHNR, CDR2 FQNEAQ (reference sequence). In DNA, the CDR3 is TGTGCCAGCAGCTTAGCAGGGGGCGAGCAGTACTTC. This encodes CASSLAGGEQYF.

The chain is built from TRBV5-4 and TRBJ1-3; maybe TRBD1 (5 bases). Between the trimmed V and J ends, which lost 5 bases and 4 bases, there was a span of 10 bases. The CDR3 has 13 residues. Germline values: CDR1 SGHNT, CDR2 YYREEE (reference sequence). The CDR3 loop reads CASRPGLGNTIYF. As DNA, the CDR3 is TGTGCCAGCAGGCCAGGGCTCGGAAACACCATATATTTT.

The rearrangement links TRBV4-1 to TRBJ2-7; possible D gene TRBD2, 5 bases. The V end was cut by 4 bases, the J end by 2 bases, with 12 bases between. CDR1 and CDR2 from the germline V gene are MGHRA and YSYEKL. The CDR3 runs 14 residues. Written as DNA, the CDR3 is TGCGCCAGCAGCCTCCGGGAAGGGCCCTACGAGCAGTACTTC. It yields the protein CASSLREGPYEQYF.

This clone is judged medium-sized. The chain couples TRBV28 to TRBJ1-2; D is unresolved. Trimming took 5 bases from V and 7 from J, leaving 14 bases between them. Germline V CDR1 and CDR2: MDHEN, SYDVKM. This CDR3 is 13 amino acids long. The chain's CDR3 is CASSLTTTGGYTF. The CDR3, as DNA: TGTGCCAGCAGTCTTACAACGACGGGTGGCTACACCTTC.

This clone has just a few counts. J is TRBJ2-1 and V is TRBV5-4, with a tentative D call TRBD1 (7 bases). Trimming shortened V by 4 bases and J by 6 bases, and 17 bases separated the two germline ends. The CDR3 contains 15 residues. Germline V CDR1 and CDR2: SGHNT, YYREEE (reference sequence). The CDR3 region is CASSQGGILSNEQFF. The DNA of the CDR3 is TGTGCCAGCAGCCAGGGGGGAATCCTTTCCAATGAGCAGTTCTTC.

The gene calls are TRBV10-1 and TRBJ2-5; D ambiguous. V was shortened by 4 bases and J by 5 bases, with 5 bases between the two germline ends. The germline gives CDR1 WNHNN, CDR2 SYGVQD (reference sequence). The CDR3 has 11 amino acids. CDR3 loop: CASSVGETQYF. CDR3 sequence (DNA): TGCGCCAGCAGTGTGGGTGAGACCCAGTACTTC.

This chain links TRBV28 with TRBJ1-5; tentatively, D is TRBD1 (6 bases). This CDR3 is 16 amino acids long. The V gene lost 8 bases and the J gene lost 5 bases, with 22 bases spanning the gap. Germline V lookup: CDR1 MDHEN, CDR2 SYDVKM. CDR3 in amino acids: CASGPLGAALYQPQHF. The CDR3 DNA reads as TGTGCCAGCGGACCTCTGGGGGCCGCCCTTTATCAGCCCCAGCATTTT.

This chain links TRBV7-6 with TRBJ2-1, with TRBD2 matching over 11 bases. The CDR3 spans 18 residues. Germline CDR1 and CDR2: SGHVS and FNYEAQ. The V gene end was trimmed by 4 bases and the J gene end by 3 bases; junction bases not matched to a gene: 11. CDR3 DNA sequence: TGTGCCAGCAGCTCCGGGACTAGCGGCTCTGGCCGCTACAATGAGCAGTTCTTC. The encoded protein is CASSSGTSGSGRYNEQFF.

The genes are TRBV19 and TRBJ1-1; a possible D gene is TRBD1 (5 bases). This CDR3 comprises 14 residues. Germline CDR1 reads LNHDA; CDR2 reads SQIVND (reference sequence). The V and J ends lost 4 bases and 4 bases respectively, with 13 bases between them. The CDR3 protein is CASSTAGGGTEAFF. For the CDR3, the DNA is TGTGCCAGTAGTACCGCGGGGGGAGGCACTGAAGCTTTCTTT.